The T cell receptor beta chain described here comes from a study of blood T cell repertoires in COVID-19. Up to 2 weeks before entering the study, exposed participants had met a COVID-19 case. This clone came up once. TCRdb's table, derived via immunoSEQ multiplex PCR, lists solely in-frame clones and lacks some. Here the sample spans 200,000 to 250,000 clones, less than 90% being singletons. The germline CDR1 and CDR2 sequences are SGHTA and FQGNSA. The CDR3 runs to 16 residues. Trimming took 2 bases from V and 0 from J; bases not matched to a gene: 3. The gene calls are TRBV7-2 and TRBJ2-2, with TRBD1 matching 7 bases. This TCR came from a woman aged 30 to 39 who had been exposed to COVID-19. The sample taken for sequencing was PBMCs or T cells enriched from blood (not recorded which). The CDR3 reads CASSLTGTANTGELFF. In DNA form, the CDR3 reads TGTGCCAGCAGCTTAACAGGGACAGCGAACACCGGGGAGCTGTTTTTT.